This TCR beta chain was captured by sequencing in a study of graft-versus-host responses after intestinal transplantation. Turning to the study itself: Induction using anti-thymocyte globulin, followed by tacrolimus and steroids for 2 to 4 years, was given to all recipients. Study-wide results and limits: Detected in recipient marrow were GvH clones, some of which were first observed in ileum or blood. Some patients had graft-donor T cell macrochimerism, and their allografts showed high graft-versus-host to host-versus-graft clonal ratios.

Clones were read by immunoSEQ multiplex PCR, and TCRdb kept only the in-frame ones, dropping some. In the table there are about 38,000 clones, roughly 87% of which are singletons. Only one count was recorded for this clone. Its cognate antigen is unknown. This receptor was taken from a human patient who received an intestinal transplant, so some T cells may come from the graft donor. Material: PBMCs, obtained about 160 weeks after transplant.

CDR3 sequence reads: CASRPDFGSNEQFF. DNA for the CDR3: TGTGCCAGCAGGCCGGACTTCGGTAGCAATGAGCAGTTCTTC. This chain uses TRBV7-2 with TRBJ2-1, with D possibly TRBD2 on 5 matching bases. Germline-derived CDR1 and CDR2 are SGHTA and FQGNSA. This CDR3 has 14 residues. Trimming removed 6 bases at V and 6 bases at J, with 15 bases between.